This T cell receptor (beta chain) comes out of a study of shared clonotypes between healthy human individuals. Germline lookup yields CDR1 SGHDT and CDR2 YYEEEE. This CDR3 spans 14 amino acids. V gave up 2 bases and J gave up 2 bases, with 10 bases separating them. Regarding this clone: The same CDR3 also results from other DNA sequences found in this sample.

Assay: immunoSEQ multiplex PCR; the TCRdb copy retains only in-frame clones and omits some. Found here are approximately 2.3 million clones, 80% to 95% of them singletons; the top ten hold about 0.39%. The V and J genes are TRBV5-6 and TRBJ1-1, with D unclear. The source material was naive CD4+ T cells from PBMCs. This sample's subset: CD45RA+ positively selected. This TCR derives from a man younger than 35 in good health. Some clones in this sample may be carry-over from other donors' samples. CDR3 residues: CASSLFWVNTEAFF. The CDR3 DNA is TGTGCCAGCAGCTTATTTTGGGTAAACACTGAAGCTTTCTTT.